The 4 T cell receptor beta chains listed next were all sequenced from one sample in a study of blood T cell repertoires in COVID-19. Sequencing was performed with immunoSEQ multiplex PCR; in TCRdb, only in-frame clones are kept and a portion is missing. This table holds over 120,000 clones, 85% to 90% found once. The sequencing input was peripheral blood. These receptor sequences come from a man in his forties or fifties who had recovered from COVID-19.

The chain uses TRBV7-3 and TRBJ2-1; a possible D gene is TRBD2 (6 bases). The germline gives CDR1 SGHTA, CDR2 FQGTGA. V lost 4 bases and J lost 6, with 10 bases in between. The CDR3 loop spans 13 amino acids. The CDR3 region is CASSSGLPNEQFF. CDR3 in DNA: TGTGCCAGCAGCTCGGGACTCCCCAATGAGCAGTTCTTC.

The rearrangement joins TRBV11-2 to TRBJ2-3, with 7 bases matching TRBD2. V shed 5 bases and J 1 base; nucleotides not matched to a gene: 6. The CDR3 covers 15 residues. Germline values: CDR1 SGHAT, CDR2 FQNNGV. The CDR3 sequence is CASSPRLAGTDTQYF. The DNA for the CDR3 is TGTGCCAGCAGCCCGAGACTAGCAGGCACAGATACGCAGTATTTT.

This clone was recorded only once. The chain uses TRBV5-6 and TRBJ1-2; D possibly corresponds to TRBD1 (6 bases). Trimming shortened V by 0 bases and J by 5 bases, and 17 bases separated the two germline ends. The CDR3 consists of 16 residues. CDR1 and CDR2 from the germline V gene are SGHDT and YYEEEE. In nucleotides, the CDR3 is TGTGCCAGCAGCTTGGCGGTGGCGACCAGGGGTTATGGCTACACCTTC. Translating gives CASSLAVATRGYGYTF.

The chain uses TRBV6-2 or TRBV6-3 and TRBJ2-4; TRBD2 matches 9 bases. The ends lost 3 bases at V and 7 bases at J; junction bases unmatched: 10. The CDR3 has 16 residues. CDR1 and CDR2 (germline): MNHEY, SVGEGT. CDR3 region: CASSYLAGSPANIQYF. The CDR3 nucleotides read TGTGCCAGCAGTTATCTAGCGGGAAGCCCCGCGAACATTCAGTACTTC.